A selection of T cell receptor beta chains follows, all from one sample in a study of Graves' ophthalmopathy and Graves' hyperthyroidism. TCRdb reanalysed the multiplex PCR reads using MiXCR and keeps one entry per CDR3 protein. The sample lists roughly 500,000 distinct CDR3 sequences, around an eighth occurring once. Sequences were obtained from blood. Receptors originate from a woman aged 25 to 39 with Graves' ophthalmopathy. Each CDR3 is given with its conserved first and last residue. Each record gives: clone size, D gene, J gene, V gene, CDR3 protein, CDR3 DNA. D genes are given only for firm matches. The size field is filled for only some rows; it gives once, few, many or a size class.

NA | TRBD1 | TRBJ2-5 | TRBV6-2/TRBV6-3 | CASSPLGTGFTETQYF | TGTGCCAGCAGTCCGCTTGGGACAGGTTTTACCGAGACCCAGTACTTC
many | NA | TRBJ1-5 | TRBV27 | CASSIRGVGNQPQHF | TGTGCCAGCTCCATACGCGGGGTCGGCAATCAGCCCCAGCATTTT
NA | TRBD1 | TRBJ1-2 | TRBV2 | CASRGDRKGLGYGYTF | TGTGCCAGCAGGGGGGACAGGAAGGGGCTAGGCTATGGCTACACCTTC
many | NA | TRBJ1-2 | TRBV20-1 | CSARDPGMLGYGYTF | TGCAGTGCTAGAGATCCGGGGATGTTAGGCTATGGCTACACCTTC
NA | NA | TRBJ1-6 | TRBV5-1 | CASSLGGPQHNSPLHF | TGCGCCAGCAGCTTGGGGGGCCCTCAGCATAATTCACCCCTCCACTTT
few | NA | TRBJ2-7 | TRBV6-2/TRBV6-3 | CASSPRHSSYEQYF | TGTGCCAGCAGCCCCCGGCACTCCTCCTACGAGCAGTACTTC
many | NA | TRBJ1-5 | TRBV6-1 | CASSPRQMSNQPQHF | TGTGCCAGCAGTCCCCGACAGATGAGCAATCAGCCCCAGCATTTT
many | NA | TRBJ2-7 | TRBV7-3 | CASSPYLGAYEQYF | TGTGCCAGCAGCCCCTATCTTGGGGCCTACGAGCAGTACTTC
many | NA | TRBJ1-1 | TRBV28 | CASSPPARLPEAFF | TGTGCCAGCAGTCCCCCGGCGAGACTCCCTGAAGCTTTCTTT
NA | NA | TRBJ1-1 | TRBV7-9 | CASSLAGQNTEAFF | TGTGCCAGCAGCCTGGCGGGGCAGAACACTGAAGCTTTCTTT
many | NA | TRBJ2-2 | TRBV10-3 | CALSGELNTGELFF | TGTGCCTTATCCGGCGAGCTGAACACCGGGGAGCTGTTTTTT
NA | TRBD1 | TRBJ2-2 | TRBV6-1 | CSSSLGQAGEPFF | TGTTCCAGCAGCCTCGGACAGGCCGGGGAGCCGTTTTTT
NA | NA | TRBJ1-2 | TRBV6-5 | CASSSAAGYGYTF | TGTGCCAGCAGTTCCGCAGCAGGCTATGGCTACACCTTC
many | NA | TRBJ1-2 | TRBV27 | CATHTYYGYTF | TGTGCCACCCATACCTACTATGGCTACACCTTC
many | TRBD2 | TRBJ2-7 | TRBV2 | CASTLAGDRTYEQYF | TGTGCCAGCACTTTAGCGGGAGATAGGACCTACGAGCAGTACTTC
NA | TRBD1 | TRBJ1-2 | TRBV15 | CATSSGGQSYGYTF | TGTGCCACCAGCAGCGGGGGACAGAGCTATGGCTACACCTTC
many | NA | TRBJ2-4 | TRBV11-2 | CASSPIGLPIQYF | TGTGCCAGCAGCCCCATCGGGCTGCCCATTCAGTACTTC
many | NA | TRBJ2-7 | TRBV6-5 | CASGRDHEQYF | TGTGCCAGCGGCAGGGACCACGAGCAGTACTTC
many | NA | TRBJ1-1 | TRBV29-1 | CSVGNQGMNTEAFF | TGCAGCGTTGGGAACCAGGGGATGAACACTGAAGCTTTCTTT
NA | NA | TRBJ2-5 | TRBV20-1 | CSASDVGQGGETQYF | TGCAGTGCTAGTGATGTCGGCCAGGGGGGAGAGACCCAGTACTTC
many | NA | TRBJ2-7 | TRBV20-1 | CSETRWGEQYF | TGCAGTGAAACGAGGTGGGGCGAGCAGTACTTC
NA | TRBD1 | TRBJ2-7 | TRBV3-1 | CASSHGRGLGYEQYF | TGTGCCAGCAGCCATGGCAGGGGGCTTGGTTACGAGCAGTACTTC
NA | TRBD1 | TRBJ2-7 | TRBV4-1 | CASAHVGQGSHRFWEQYF | TGCGCCAGCGCCCATGTTGGACAGGGGTCCCACCGCTTTTGGGAGCAGTACTTC
NA | NA | TRBJ2-7 | TRBV4-1 | CASSQDVGVFGHEQYF | TGCGCCAGCAGCCAAGATGTCGGAGTCTTTGGGCACGAGCAGTACTTC
many | TRBD1 | TRBJ1-2 | TRBV11-3 | CASSNDRVNYGYTF | TGTGCCAGCAGCAATGACAGGGTCAACTATGGCTACACCTTC
many | TRBD1 | TRBJ1-5 | TRBV28 | CASNLGQGMGQPQHF | TGTGCCAGCAACCTAGGACAGGGCATGGGGCAGCCCCAGCATTTT
many | TRBD2 | TRBJ2-4 | TRBV7-3 | CASSLTGTSGTKNIKYF | TGTGCCAGCAGCTTAACGGGGACTAGCGGTACCAAAAACATTAAGTACTTC
NA | NA | TRBJ2-7 | TRBV20-1 | CSARGTVAYEQYF | TGCAGTGCTAGAGGGACAGTAGCCTACGAGCAGTACTTC
many | NA | TRBJ2-7 | TRBV20-1 | CSAQTRKEQYF | TGCAGTGCGCAGACTAGAAAGGAGCAGTACTTC